The 31 T cell receptor beta chains below all came from one sample that was sequenced in a study of PD-1 blockade in classical Hodgkin lymphoma. TCRdb keeps only in-frame clones here, not all; method: immunoSEQ multiplex PCR. The sample includes about 20,000 clones, around 81% seen only once; the top ten take less than 1.5%. Time point specified: newly diagnosed, previously untreated cHL patient sample. The study purified CD4+ T cells from thawed PBMCs using magnetic negative selection. Sequencing used CD4+ T cells from blood. The receptors were gathered from a human donor with classical Hodgkin lymphoma.

In nucleotides, the CDR3 is TGTGCCAGCGGAACTGCGGGACCCGGAGCGAACACCGGGGAGCTGTTTTTT. This gives the protein CASGTAGPGANTGELFF. This chain connects TRBV11-3 to TRBJ2-2, with D perhaps matching TRBD2 (6 bases). Germline assignment: CDR1 SGHNT and CDR2 YENEEA. Trimming shortened V by 8 bases and J by 0 bases, and 19 bases separated the two germline ends. CDR3 length equals 17 residues.

The genes are TRBV7-3 and TRBJ2-7; D gene ambiguous. The CDR3 consists of 15 residues. V was trimmed by 2 bases and J by 0 bases, leaving 11 bases between them. Germline V lookup: CDR1 SGHTA, CDR2 FQGTGA. The DNA of the CDR3 is TGTGCCAGCAGCTTATCAAGGGTCTACTCCTACGAGCAGTACTTC. Protein: CASSLSRVYSYEQYF. The complete variable domain, with remaining parts taken from reference TRBV7-3 and TRBJ2-7, reads GAGVSQTPSNKVTEKGKYVELRCDPISGHTALYWYRQSLGQGPEFLIYFQGTGAADDSGLPNDRFFAVRPEGSVSTLKIQRTERGDSAVYLCASSLSRVYSYEQYFGPGTRLTVT.

The chain employs TRBV9 and TRBJ2-7; D not certain. The CDR3 totals 14 residues. Trimming took off 3 bases at V and 6 bases at J, with 16 bases between the two ends. Germline V gene sequence: CDR1 SGDLS, CDR2 YYNGEE. This CDR3 reads CASSASPGYGEQYF. Written as DNA, the CDR3 is TGTGCCAGCAGCGCCTCCCCTGGGTATGGCGAGCAGTACTTC.

This sequence joins TRBV4-2 and TRBJ2-1; 11 bases match TRBD2. The CDR3 is 15 amino acids. Germline V gene data show CDR1 as LGHNA and CDR2 as YNFKEQ. J gave up 13 bases and V 0 bases, and 8 bases lay outside the gene matches. CDR3 residues: CASSQELAGGPVQFF. CDR3 DNA sequence: TGTGCCAGCAGCCAAGAATTAGCGGGAGGGCCGGTCCAGTTCTTC.

The chain links TRBV7-9 to TRBJ2-2, with D tentatively TRBD1 (7 bases). Trimming shortened V by 3 bases and J by 6 bases, and 11 bases separated the two germline ends. CDR3 length equals 14 residues. Germline assignment: CDR1 SEHNR and CDR2 FQNEAQ (reference sequence). CDR3 region: CASSFAGQPGELFF. The CDR3 DNA reads as TGTGCCAGCAGCTTCGCGGGACAGCCCGGGGAGCTGTTTTTT.

This chain links TRBV10-1 with TRBJ2-1, with D unresolved. Looked up from germline, CDR1 is WNHNN and CDR2 is SYGVQD (reference sequence). The V end lost 0 bases, the J end lost 0 bases, and 9 bases lay between the germline ends. The CDR3 length is 16 residues. CDR3 region: CASSESRPSSYNEQFF. The CDR3 DNA reads as TGCGCCAGCAGTGAGTCGAGGCCGAGCTCCTACAATGAGCAGTTCTTC.

This chain links TRBV9 with TRBJ2-2; 9 bases match TRBD2. The junction had 7 bases not matched to a gene; V was cut back by 0 bases and J by 4 bases. CDR1 and CDR2 (germline): SGDLS, YYNGEE. This CDR3 has 17 amino acids. In nucleotides, the CDR3 is TGTGCCAGCAGCGTAGCCCCCGGGACTAGCCTCACCGGGGAGCTGTTTTTT. Translated: CASSVAPGTSLTGELFF.

The J gene is TRBJ2-5, the V gene TRBV5-4, with 9 bases lining up with TRBD1. The germline V gene has CDR1 SGHNT and CDR2 YYREEE (reference sequence). Trimming removed 3 bases from V and 3 bases from J; junction bases left unmatched: 3. The CDR3 sequence is 14 residues long. The CDR3 DNA is TGTGCCAGCAGCTCCGACAGGGGGGAAGAGACCCAGTACTTC. As protein: CASSSDRGEETQYF.

This clone showed up just once. This sequence joins TRBV28 and TRBJ2-3; D is unclear. Germline-derived CDR1 and CDR2 are MDHEN and SYDVKM. This CDR3 contains 14 residues. V was trimmed by 6 bases and J by 2 bases, leaving 12 bases between them. CDR3 DNA sequence: TGTGCCAGCAGCCGCGGTGGAACCACAGATACGCAGTATTTT. Protein sequence: CASSRGGTTDTQYF.

V is TRBV11-2 and J is TRBJ2-5, with D hard to call. Trimming took 5 bases from V and 5 from J, leaving 9 bases between them. In germline, CDR1 is SGHAT, CDR2 FQNNGV. This CDR3 is 12 amino acids long. The CDR3 nucleotides read TGTGCCAGCAGCCCAAACCTCGAGACCCAGTACTTC. It yields the protein CASSPNLETQYF. Based on the CDR3 plus reference TRBV11-2 and TRBJ2-5, the full variable domain is EAGVAQSPRYKIIEKRQSVAFWCNPISGHATLYWYQQILGQGPKLLIQFQNNGVVDDSQLPKDRFSAERLKGVDSTLKIQPAKLEDSAVYLCASSPNLETQYFGPGTRLLVL.

The sample holds one count of this clone. The CDR3 DNA reads as TGCGCCAGCAGCCAAGAGGCCGGCCACCGGGGAGATACGCAGTATTTT. Its translation: CASSQEAGHRGDTQYF. V and J are TRBV4-1 and TRBJ2-3; a possible D gene is TRBD2 (5 bases). The CDR3 contains 16 residues. Between the trimmed V and J ends, which lost 0 bases and 5 bases, there was a span of 15 bases. Germline CDR1 reads MGHRA; CDR2 reads YSYEKL.

The chain joins TRBV10-3 to TRBJ2-7; TRBD2 is a possible D gene (6 bases). Germline assignment: CDR1 ENHRY and CDR2 SYGVKD. Trimming shortened V by 6 bases and J by 7 bases, and 13 bases separated the two germline ends. The CDR3 length is 12 residues. The CDR3 region is CAISGRGVEQYF. The CDR3 coding sequence is TGTGCCATCAGCGGGAGAGGGGTGGAGCAGTACTTC.

The chain employs TRBV10-3 and TRBJ2-1, with 9 bases that match TRBD2. The CDR3 extends over 15 amino acids. Trimming removed 6 bases from V and 9 bases from J; junction bases left unmatched: 12. CDR1 ENHRY and CDR2 SYGVKD come from the germline V gene. CDR3 sequence reads: CAISSTGTSNGEQFF. DNA of the CDR3: TGTGCCATCAGCTCCACCGGGACTAGCAACGGTGAGCAGTTCTTC.

This clone was counted a single time. The rearrangement links TRBV14 to TRBJ2-1; 15 bases match TRBD2. Germline CDR1 reads SGHDN; CDR2 reads FVKESK. This CDR3 contains 17 residues. With 4 bases clipped from V and 4 bases from J, the junction kept 5 bases outside the gene matches. CDR3 protein: CASSRGLAGGTYNEQFF. The CDR3 DNA sequence: TGTGCCAGCAGCCGGGGACTAGCGGGAGGAACTTACAATGAGCAGTTCTTC.

The chain recombines TRBV7-9 with TRBJ2-3; no clear D gene. This CDR3 comprises 15 residues. Germline CDR1 and CDR2: SEHNR and FQNEAQ (reference sequence). V lost 5 bases and J 3 bases, leaving 15 bases between the germline ends. The CDR3 DNA sequence: TGTGCCAGCAGCCGAGAGTCATGGGGAACAGATACGCAGTATTTT. Translation: CASSRESWGTDTQYF.

The V and J genes are TRBV6-4 and TRBJ2-1; possibly TRBD1 for D (5 bases). V shed 0 bases and J shed 8 bases, with 17 bases lying between them. Germline assignment: CDR1 MRHNA and CDR2 SNTAGT. This CDR3 has 16 residues. The CDR3 here is CASSDSTGTSRDEQFF. The CDR3, as DNA: TGTGCCAGCAGTGACTCCACAGGCACCAGTCGGGATGAGCAGTTCTTC.

CDR3 DNA sequence: TGTGCCAGCAGCGCTCGGGGGGCTGAGGTAGAGACCCAGTACTTC. Its protein is CASSARGAEVETQYF. The chain joins TRBV9 to TRBJ2-5, with D tentatively TRBD2 (7 bases). The CDR3 has 15 residues. Trimming removed 3 bases from V and 4 bases from J, with 16 bases in between. Germline values: CDR1 SGDLS, CDR2 YYNGEE.

V usage is TRBV5-4 and J usage is TRBJ2-1; 7 bases align to TRBD1. CDR3 length: 14 amino acids. The V and J ends lost 5 bases and 6 bases, in that order; junction bases with no gene match: 8. Per germline, CDR1 SGHNT and CDR2 YYREEE (reference sequence). The CDR3 here is CASRPGTEPNEQFF. Here the CDR3 DNA reads TGTGCCAGCAGACCCGGGACAGAACCCAATGAGCAGTTCTTC.

This sequence joins TRBV14 and TRBJ1-1; D is ambiguous. This CDR3 spans 12 amino acids. Looked up from germline, CDR1 is SGHDN and CDR2 is FVKESK. Trimming cost V 2 bases and J 11 bases, with 12 bases left between them. CDR3 nucleotides: TGTGCCAGCAGCCAAAGTCGGCTGTCGGCTTTCTTT. Amino acid sequence: CASSQSRLSAFF.

In DNA form, the CDR3 reads TGTGCCAGCAGCGCCCTGACAGGGTCCGAGCAGTACTTC. Translated: CASSALTGSEQYF. V is TRBV7-2 and J is TRBJ2-7, with 7 bases matching TRBD1. Trimming took 5 bases from V and 6 from J; bases not matched to a gene: 7. This CDR3 region has 13 residues. CDR1 is SGHTA and CDR2 is FQGNSA in the germline V gene. The variable domain in full, completed from reference TRBV7-2 and TRBJ2-7, reads GAGVSQSPSNKVTEKGKDVELRCDPISGHTALYWYRQSLGQGLEFLIYFQGNSAPDKSGLPSDRFSAERTGGSVSTLTIQRTQQEDSAVYLCASSALTGSEQYFGPGTRLTVT.

The chain recombines TRBV10-1 with TRBJ1-5; D gene uncertain. Germline loops: CDR1 WNHNN, CDR2 SYGVQD (reference sequence). This CDR3 is 16 amino acids long. Trimming removed 4 bases at V and 1 base at J, with 14 bases between. The CDR3 bases are TGCGCCAGCAGTGCGGACCGTTTGGGGAGCAATCAGCCCCAGCATTTT. It specifies CASSADRLGSNQPQHF.

The rearrangement links TRBV5-1 to TRBJ2-2; no clear D gene. This CDR3 comprises 20 residues. Trimming took off 1 base at V and 0 bases at J, with 22 bases between the two ends. Per germline, CDR1 SGHRS and CDR2 YFSETQ. CDR3 DNA: TGCGCCAGCAGCTTGTTCCCATCTGGCAGCTCAGCCGCGAACACCGGGGAGCTGTTTTTT. Translation: CASSLFPSGSSAANTGELFF.

The chain's CDR3 is CASSVEAVLKLTEAFF. CDR3 nucleotide sequence: TGTGCCAGCAGCGTAGAAGCGGTTCTTAAATTAACTGAAGCTTTCTTT. The rearrangement joins TRBV9 to TRBJ1-1; D remains ambiguous. This CDR3 has 16 residues. V was clipped by 0 bases and J by 5 bases, with 17 bases between them. Per germline, CDR1 SGDLS and CDR2 YYNGEE. Complete variable domain (other parts from reference TRBV9 and TRBJ1-1): DSGVTQTPKHLITATGQRVTLRCSPRSGDLSVYWYQQSLDQGLQFLIQYYNGEERAKGNILERFSAQQFPDLHSELNLSSLELGDSALYFCASSVEAVLKLTEAFFGQGTRLTVV.

The V gene is TRBV9, the J gene TRBJ2-5; 12 bases are a match to TRBD2. The CDR3 covers 16 residues. Germline CDR1 reads SGDLS; CDR2 reads YYNGEE. With V trimmed by 0 bases and J by 4 bases, 4 bases remained unmatched. The CDR3 DNA follows: TGTGCCAGCAGCGTAGGGCTAGCGGGAGGGGGAGAGACCCAGTACTTC. The encoded protein is CASSVGLAGGGETQYF.

This rearrangement joins TRBV10-3 to TRBJ2-3; 8 bases map to TRBD2. CDR1 and CDR2 (germline): ENHRY, SYGVKD. V was clipped by 6 bases and J by 0 bases; unmatched bases: 26. This CDR3 is 22 amino acids long. CDR3 sequence reads: CAISPSRGAEAGGRVSTDTQYF. CDR3 in DNA: TGTGCCATCAGCCCCTCGAGGGGGGCTGAGGCGGGAGGCCGAGTTAGCACAGATACGCAGTATTTT.

This chain links TRBV7-9 with TRBJ2-3, with 10 bases fitting TRBD2. J gave up 2 bases and V 2 bases, and 4 bases lay outside the gene matches. The germline V gene encodes CDR1 SEHNR and CDR2 FQNEAQ (reference sequence). The CDR3 spans 16 residues. The CDR3 region has the DNA TGTGCCAGCAGCTTACTAGCGGGGGACTTCACAGATACGCAGTATTTT. This translates into CASSLLAGDFTDTQYF.

This chain links TRBV6-5 with TRBJ2-7; TRBD1 aligns across 8 bases. V gave up 6 bases and J gave up 5 bases; unmatched junction bases: 9. Looked up from germline, CDR1 is MNHEY and CDR2 is SVGAGI. The CDR3 covers 14 residues. The DNA for the CDR3 is TGTGCCAGCAGGGACAGGGTGCCTGCGCACGAGCAGTACTTC. It encodes CASRDRVPAHEQYF.

The chain couples TRBV28 to TRBJ2-7, with TRBD2 matching 7 bases. The CDR3 is 14 amino acids. The germline V gene has CDR1 MDHEN and CDR2 SYDVKM. With V trimmed by 6 bases and J by 2 bases, 7 bases remained unmatched. CDR3 residues: CASRTGTNTYEQYF. CDR3 nucleotide sequence: TGTGCCAGCAGAACCGGGACTAACACCTACGAGCAGTACTTC. Based on the CDR3 plus reference TRBV28 and TRBJ2-7, the full variable domain is DVKVTQSSRYLVKRTGEKVFLECVQDMDHENMFWYRQDPGLGLRLIYFSYDVKMKEKGDIPEGYSVSREKKERFSLILESASTNQTSMYLCASRTGTNTYEQYFGPGTRLTVT.

This clone was counted a few times. V and J are TRBV7-3 and TRBJ2-5, with TRBD2 matching 7 bases. The length of the CDR3 is 13 residues. V gave up 9 bases and J gave up 5 bases; unmatched junction bases: 9. Germline V gives CDR1 SGHTA, CDR2 FQGTGA. The CDR3 nucleotides read TGTGCCAGTGGGGAGGGCGTTTTGGAGACCCAGTACTTC. Translated: CASGEGVLETQYF.

Written as DNA, the CDR3 is TGTGCCAGCAGTTCGGAAACAGGGACGGGTAATGAAAAACTGTTTTTT. Translated, it gives CASSSETGTGNEKLFF. The rearrangement uses TRBV28 and TRBJ1-4; D possibly corresponds to TRBD1 (6 bases). V lost 4 bases to trimming and J lost 4 bases, with 16 bases between them. This CDR3 is built from 16 residues. The germline CDR1 and CDR2 sequences are MDHEN and SYDVKM.

The chain carries TRBV19 and TRBJ1-1; 8 bases match TRBD1. After removal of 6 bases from V and 6 bases from J, the junction contained 12 bases not matched to a gene. CDR3 size: 15 residues. CDR1 and CDR2 (germline): LNHDA, SQIVND (reference sequence). DNA for the CDR3: TGTGCCAGTAGCGATGGACAGGGAGGTCGACCTGAAGCTTTCTTT. Amino acid sequence: CASSDGQGGRPEAFF.